The TCR beta chain described here comes from a study of tumor-infiltrating lymphocytes in localized non-small cell lung cancer. Study context: Some samples were collected after neoadjuvant chemotherapy; smokers, never-smokers and several histologies were included. Resected tumor was paired with non-adjacent uninvolved lung from the same patient. Whole-study findings and limits: Technical variation could not be separated from intratumor heterogeneity here. No link was found between tumor T-cell fraction and recurrence-free survival.

This clone was seen more than once but under ten times. Its antigen is undetermined. Generated by immunoSEQ multiplex PCR, the TCRdb table keeps only in-frame clones and is missing some. This table holds about 14,000 clones, approximately 85% found once. Trimming stripped 6 bases from V and 2 bases from J, with 15 bases between. The CDR3 covers 15 residues. CDR1 is MNHNS and CDR2 is SASEGT in the germline V gene. The sequence was collected from a human donor with non-small cell lung cancer. Sequencing was carried out using lung tumor tissue. The V gene is TRBV6-1, the J gene TRBJ2-3; perhaps D is TRBD1 or TRBD2 (5 bases each). The DNA for the CDR3 is TGTGCCAGCAGCGGGGACGGCTACACCACAGATACGCAGTATTTT. It yields the protein CASSGDGYTTDTQYF.